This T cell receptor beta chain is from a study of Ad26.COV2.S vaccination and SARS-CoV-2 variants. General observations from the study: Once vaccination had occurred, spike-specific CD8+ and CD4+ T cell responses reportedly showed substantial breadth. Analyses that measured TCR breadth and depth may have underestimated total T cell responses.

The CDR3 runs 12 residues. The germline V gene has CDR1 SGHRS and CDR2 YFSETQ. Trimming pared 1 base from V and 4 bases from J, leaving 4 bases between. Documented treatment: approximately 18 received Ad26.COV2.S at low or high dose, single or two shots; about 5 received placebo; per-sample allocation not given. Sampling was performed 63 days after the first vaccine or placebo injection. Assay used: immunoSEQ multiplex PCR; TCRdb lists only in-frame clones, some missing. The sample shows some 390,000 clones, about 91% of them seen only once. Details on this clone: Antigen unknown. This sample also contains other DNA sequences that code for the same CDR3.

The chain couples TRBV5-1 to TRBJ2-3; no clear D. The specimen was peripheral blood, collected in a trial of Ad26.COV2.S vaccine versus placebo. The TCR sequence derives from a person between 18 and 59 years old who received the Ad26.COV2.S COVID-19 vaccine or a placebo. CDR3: CASSLRADTQYF. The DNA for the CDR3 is TGCGCCAGCAGCTTGAGAGCAGATACGCAGTATTTT.